One sample yielded the 30 T cell receptor beta chains listed below, sequenced in a study of T cells in Graves' hyperthyroidism and ophthalmopathy (dated by TCRdb to between 2018 and 2020). The library was prepared using multiplex PCR. The sample was run on an Illumina HiSeq 2000. TCR beta CDR3 regions were amplified from RNA transcripts. The first round of RT-PCR for the TCR CDR3 was performed with the HTBI primer set and the Qiagen OneStep RT-PCR kit. The public sequencing data were trimmed at Q25 with fastp and processed into clonotypes with MiXCR by TCRdb, which kept only in-frame beta chains. Rows are combined by CDR3 protein, so each entry shows the most common genes and DNA. Present in this sample are about 740,000 distinct CDR3 sequences, 12% to 15% of which were seen just once. The top ten hold about 9.4% of the sample. The sequenced material came from blood. The receptors derive from a woman between 18 and 29 years old with Graves' hyperthyroidism.

The chain is built from TRBV20-1 and TRBJ2-7; tentatively, D is TRBD1 or TRBD2 (6 bases each). This CDR3 has 15 residues. The V end lost 0 bases, the J end lost 0 bases, and 12 bases lay between the germline ends. Germline-derived CDR1 and CDR2 are DFQATT and SNEGSKA (reference sequence). This chain's CDR3 is CSARDGGGLSYEQYF. CDR3 nucleotide sequence: TGCAGTGCTAGAGATGGAGGGGGACTCTCCTACGAGCAGTACTTC.

This clonotype was recorded many times. The CDR3 reads CASSPPNREGGYTF. As DNA, the CDR3 is TGTGCCAGCTCACCACCGAACAGGGAGGGTGGCTACACCTTC. This chain joins TRBV18 and TRBJ1-2; a possible D gene is TRBD1 (6 bases). There are 14 residues in the CDR3. The V and J ends lost 0 bases and 7 bases respectively, with 12 bases between them. Germline loops: CDR1 KGHSH, CDR2 LQKENI.

V usage is TRBV2 and J usage is TRBJ1-2, with D hard to call. V gave up 4 bases and J gave up 6 bases, with 6 bases separating them. The CDR3 totals 11 residues. Germline CDR1 SNHLY, CDR2 FYNNEI. CDR3 amino acids: CASSGRDGYTF. The CDR3 DNA follows: TGTGCCAGCAGTGGAAGGGATGGCTACACCTTC. Supplemented by reference TRBV2 and TRBJ1-2, the full variable domain reads EPEVTQTPSHQVTQMGQEVILRCVPISNHLYFYWYRQILGQKVEFLVSFYNNEISEKSEIFDDQFSVERPDGSNFTLKIRSTKLEDSAMYFCASSGRDGYTFGSGTRLTVV.

This clonotype was detected only a few times. CDR3: CASRTQGDTGELFF. In DNA form, the CDR3 reads TGTGCCAGCAGAACTCAGGGGGACACCGGGGAGCTGTTTTTT. This chain links TRBV27 with TRBJ2-2, with 7 bases matching TRBD1. Trimming took 6 bases from V and 3 from J; bases not matched to a gene: 4. Germline CDR1 reads MNHEY; CDR2 reads SMNVEV (reference sequence). This CDR3 has 14 amino acids.

This clonotype was recorded a few times. In nucleotides, the CDR3 is TGTGCCAGCAGCCCGCGACCGGCCTCTGGAAACACCATATATTTT. It specifies CASSPRPASGNTIYF. This chain links TRBV7-9 with TRBJ1-3; D unresolved. CDR1 and CDR2 from the germline V gene are SEHNR and FQNEAQ (reference sequence). V lost 5 bases and J lost 0, with 11 bases in between. This CDR3 is built from 15 residues.

This clonotype was observed a single time. This chain connects TRBV7-2 to TRBJ2-7; 8 bases are shared with TRBD1. The CDR3 loop spans 14 amino acids. Germline V gene lookup returns CDR1 SGHTA and CDR2 FQGNSA. V lost 1 base, J lost 7 bases, and 6 bases stayed unmatched. The CDR3 DNA reads as TGTGCCAGCAGCTTAGGGGACAGGACCTTGGAGCAGTACTTC. Protein sequence: CASSLGDRTLEQYF.

Ten or more counts support this clonotype. The chain combines TRBV7-8 with TRBJ2-1, with 11 bases aligning to TRBD1. This CDR3 region has 15 residues. From germline, CDR1 is SGHVS and CDR2 FQNEAQ. The J segment lost 9 bases and the V segment lost 3 bases, leaving 7 bases of the junction unmatched. The CDR3 DNA follows: TGTGCCAGCAGCTTCTCTGGACAGGGGGCTAGTGAGCAGTTCTTC. As protein: CASSFSGQGASEQFF. The variable domain in full, completed from reference TRBV7-8 and TRBJ2-1, reads GAGVSQSPRYKVAKRGQDVALRCDPISGHVSLFWYQQALGQGPEFLTYFQNEAQLDKSGLPSDRFFAERPEGSVSTLKIQRTQQEDSAVYLCASSFSGQGASEQFFGPGTRLTVL.

As to this clonotype: Possible read error: a much larger clone is one base away. The rearrangement joins TRBV18 to TRBJ1-3; 7 bases line up with TRBD1. This CDR3 region has 16 residues. The trim removed 3 bases at V and 0 bases at J, leaving 5 bases unmatched. The V gene's germline CDR1 is KGHSH and CDR2 LQKENI. CDR3 region: CASSPNRGNSGNTIYF. CDR3 nucleotide sequence: TGTGCCAGCTCACCGAACAGGGGAAACTCTGGAAACACCATATATTTT. Looking up the rest from reference TRBV18 and TRBJ1-3 gives the full variable domain: NAGVMQNPRHLVRRRGQEARLRCSPMKGHSHVYWYRQLPEEGLKFMVYLQKENIIDESGMPKERFSAEFPKEGPSILRIQQVVRGDSAAYFCASSPNRGNSGNTIYFGEGSWLTVV.

Here the CDR3 reads CASSQQAYSGNTIYF. The CDR3 nucleotides read TGTGCCAGCAGTCAACAGGCCTACTCTGGAAACACCATATATTTT. This rearrangement joins TRBV28 to TRBJ1-3; TRBD1 might be the D (5 bases). CDR1 is MDHEN and CDR2 is SYDVKM in the germline V gene. The CDR3 covers 15 residues. V lost 5 bases to trimming and J lost 0 bases, with 11 bases between them.

This clonotype was counted only a few times. The J gene is TRBJ1-2, the V gene TRBV9, with 10 bases matching TRBD1. V dropped 0 bases and J dropped 4; count of bases not matched to a gene: 0. The CDR3 loop spans 14 amino acids. Germline CDR1 and CDR2: SGDLS and YYNGEE. This chain's CDR3 is CASSVGTGGYGYTF. CDR3 nucleotide sequence: TGTGCCAGCAGCGTAGGGACAGGGGGCTATGGCTACACCTTC.

The chain is built from TRBV29-1 and TRBJ2-7; perhaps D is TRBD1 or TRBD2 (5 bases each). Germline CDR1 and CDR2: SQVTM and ANQGSEA. V lost 2 bases to trimming and J lost 3 bases, with 8 bases between them. The CDR3 consists of 12 residues. The CDR3 here is CSVEWDGYEQYF. DNA for the CDR3: TGCAGCGTTGAATGGGACGGCTACGAGCAGTACTTC.

This clonotype was picked up many times. The CDR3 DNA reads TGTGCCAGCAGCTTAGTAGGAGCGGGAGTTCGAGATACGCAGTATTTT. Amino acid sequence: CASSLVGAGVRDTQYF. The V and J genes are TRBV7-2 and TRBJ2-3, with TRBD2 identical over 8 bases. The CDR3 loop spans 16 amino acids. Germline V gene lookup returns CDR1 SGHTA and CDR2 FQGNSA. The J segment lost 5 bases and the V segment lost 1 base, leaving 8 bases of the junction unmatched.

There are many counts of this clonotype. The rearrangement links TRBV18 to TRBJ2-1, with a tentative D call TRBD1 (5 bases). Germline CDR1 KGHSH, CDR2 LQKENI. Trimming left V 5 bases short and J 9 bases short, with 14 bases between. This CDR3 is 13 amino acids long. The CDR3 here is CASSGAGQPEQFF. The CDR3 DNA sequence: TGTGCCAGCTCAGGAGCAGGGCAGCCTGAGCAGTTCTTC.

The sample holds a few counts of this clonotype. J is TRBJ2-1 and V is TRBV4-2; TRBD1 matches 8 bases. The germline CDR1 and CDR2 sequences are LGHNA and YNFKEQ. J was trimmed by 2 bases and V by 4 bases; bases with no gene match: 7. CDR3 size: 16 residues. The CDR3 loop reads CASSRKTGQAYNEQFF. DNA for the CDR3: TGTGCCAGCAGCCGGAAAACGGGACAGGCCTACAATGAGCAGTTCTTC.

This clonotype came up a few times. The chain carries TRBV19 and TRBJ2-7; perhaps D is TRBD1 or TRBD2 (7 bases each). The germline V gene encodes CDR1 LNHDA and CDR2 SQIVND (reference sequence). The V and J ends lost 5 bases and 0 bases respectively, with 11 bases between them. CDR3 length: 14 residues. The CDR3 DNA sequence: TGTGCCAGTAGTGGGGGGGACAGCTCCTACGAGCAGTACTTC. Amino acid sequence: CASSGGDSSYEQYF.

The J gene is TRBJ2-1, the V gene TRBV11-1, with TRBD1 matching over 7 bases. J gave up 10 bases and V 3 bases, and 12 bases lay outside the gene matches. The CDR3 length is 15 residues. The germline V gene has CDR1 SGHAT and CDR2 FQDESV (reference sequence). As DNA, the CDR3 is TGTGCCAGCAGCTTCCCGACAGGGCCGGTTGTCGAGCAGTTCTTC. This sequence encodes CASSFPTGPVVEQFF. Variable domain in full (rest from reference TRBV11-1 and TRBJ2-1): EAEVAQSPRYKITEKSQAVAFWCDPISGHATLYWYRQILGQGPELLVQFQDESVVDDSQLPKDRFSAERLKGVDSTLKIQPAELGDSAMYLCASSFPTGPVVEQFFGPGTRLTVL.

This clonotype was counted at least ten times. The J gene is TRBJ2-3, the V gene TRBV24-1; D unresolved. This CDR3 spans 11 amino acids. Trimming stripped 5 bases from V and 3 bases from J, with 2 bases between. Germline V lookup: CDR1 KGHDR, CDR2 SFDVKD. CDR3 loop: CATSATDTQYF. CDR3 DNA: TGTGCCACCAGTGCTACAGATACGCAGTATTTT.

The rearrangement joins TRBV25-1 to TRBJ2-3; no clear D gene. V was cut by 6 bases and J by 0 bases, with 10 bases left in between. Germline-derived CDR1 and CDR2 are MGHDK and SYGVNS. The CDR3 runs 14 residues. In DNA, the CDR3 is TGTGCCAGCAGCCATTCTTCTAGCACAGATACGCAGTATTTT. Its protein is CASSHSSSTDTQYF.

This clonotype was found many times. The chain couples TRBV7-3 to TRBJ2-1, with D perhaps being TRBD1 or TRBD2 (5 bases each). Between the trimmed V and J ends, which lost 3 bases and 9 bases, there was a span of 18 bases. CDR1 and CDR2 from the germline V gene are SGHTA and FQGTGA. This CDR3 region has 15 residues. The CDR3 region is CASSFTGSGSFEQFF. In DNA, the CDR3 is TGTGCCAGCAGCTTCACAGGTTCGGGGAGTTTTGAGCAGTTCTTC.

This clonotype was observed many times. CDR3 sequence: CASSYPAGRPYYEQYF. The DNA of the CDR3 is TGTGCCAGCAGTTACCCAGCGGGCAGACCTTACTACGAGCAGTACTTC. V gene TRBV28 combines with J gene TRBJ2-7, with a weak D call TRBD2 (6 bases). The germline gives CDR1 MDHEN, CDR2 SYDVKM. The CDR3 runs to 16 residues. Trimming took off 4 bases at V and 3 bases at J, with 19 bases between the two ends.

The chain joins TRBV6-5 to TRBJ2-5, with TRBD2 matching 11 bases. This CDR3 is built from 15 residues. V gave up 5 bases and J gave up 1 base; unmatched junction bases: 3. In germline, CDR1 is MNHEY, CDR2 SVGAGI. The CDR3 here is CASSASGRPQETQYF. The CDR3 nucleotides are TGTGCCAGCAGTGCTAGCGGGAGGCCCCAAGAGACCCAGTACTTC.

This clonotype was seen repeatedly, ten times or more. V and J are TRBV7-3 and TRBJ2-1; D gene uncertain. Germline CDR1 reads SGHTA; CDR2 reads FQGTGA. The CDR3 loop spans 13 amino acids. V lost 2 bases to trimming and J lost 9 bases, with 11 bases between them. CDR3 residues: CASSLHVMREQFF. The DNA of the CDR3 is TGTGCCAGCAGCTTACACGTCATGCGTGAGCAGTTCTTC.

This clonotype appeared many times. This chain links TRBV3-1 with TRBJ2-3; TRBD2 matches 7 bases. The V segment lost 4 bases and the J segment 4 bases; nucleotides outside the gene matches: 2. Germline-derived CDR1 and CDR2 are LGHDT and YNNKEL (reference sequence). The CDR3 runs to 13 residues. CDR3 loop: CASSRAGADTQYF. CDR3 bases: TGTGCCAGCAGCCGCGCGGGAGCAGATACGCAGTATTTT.

This clonotype was counted a few times. A read error may explain this, as a much larger clone is one base away. This chain connects TRBV11-1 to TRBJ1-1, with a tentative D call TRBD1 (6 bases). From germline, CDR1 is SGHAT and CDR2 FQDESV (reference sequence). The CDR3 consists of 15 residues. V was trimmed by 4 bases and J by 0 bases, leaving 12 bases between them. The CDR3 sequence: CASSSPDRLNTEAFF. CDR3 DNA sequence: TGTGCCAGCAGCTCCCCGGACAGATTGAACACTGAAGCTTTCTTT.

CDR3 coding DNA: TGCGCCAGCAGCCCGAATACGATCTCTGGAAACACCATATATTTT. This gives the protein CASSPNTISGNTIYF. The rearrangement uses TRBV5-1 and TRBJ1-3; D ambiguous. Germline CDR1 SGHRS, CDR2 YFSETQ. Trimming stripped 4 bases from V and 0 bases from J, with 11 bases between. The CDR3 is 15 residues long. Full variable domain (remainder filled in from reference TRBV5-1 and TRBJ1-3): KAGVTQTPRYLIKTRGQQVTLSCSPISGHRSVSWYQQTPGQGLQFLFEYFSETQRNKGNFPGRFSGRQFSNSRSEMNVSTLELGDSALYLCASSPNTISGNTIYFGEGSWLTVV.

The CDR3 nucleotides read TGTGCCAGCAGCCAAGATCCGGCTAGCGGGGCCTACCGGGGGATGACAACGAAGTACAATGAGCAGTTCTTC. Translated, it gives CASSQDPASGAYRGMTTKYNEQFF. The chain links TRBV14 to TRBJ2-1; 9 nucleotides line up with TRBD2. This CDR3 is 24 amino acids long. The germline gives CDR1 SGHDN, CDR2 FVKESK. The J segment lost 4 bases and the V segment lost 0 bases, leaving 28 bases of the junction unmatched.

This clonotype was counted at least ten times. CDR3 nucleotide sequence: TGTGCCTGTTTAGGGGGCAAGACCCAGTACTTC. Translation gives CACLGGKTQYF. The chain couples TRBV30 to TRBJ2-5; 7 bases line up with TRBD1. Germline-derived CDR1 and CDR2 are GTSNPN and SVGIG (reference sequence). Germline trimming cut 6 bases from V and 6 bases from J; bases unmatched to any gene: 4. There are 11 residues in the CDR3. The full variable domain, in which reference TRBV30 and TRBJ2-5 provide the parts outside the CDR3, is SQTIHQWPATLVQPVGSPLSLECTVEGTSNPNLYWYRQAAGRGLQLLFYSVGIGQISSEVPQNLSASRPQDRQFILSSKKLLLSDSGFYLCACLGGKTQYFGPGTRLLVL.

This clonotype was counted at least ten times. The chain couples TRBV27 to TRBJ2-7, with 9 bases matching TRBD1. Trimming removed 8 bases from V and 5 bases from J; junction bases left unmatched: 10. The CDR3 spans 14 residues. Germline V gives CDR1 MNHEY, CDR2 SMNVEV (reference sequence). The CDR3: CASGETGGIDEQYF. CDR3 bases: TGTGCCAGCGGTGAAACAGGGGGCATCGACGAGCAGTACTTC.

This clonotype showed up many times. The chain combines TRBV19 with TRBJ1-1, with 9 bases matching TRBD1. Trimming cost V 5 bases and J 0 bases; bases outside gene matches: 10. CDR3 length: 17 amino acids. The V gene's germline CDR1 is LNHDA and CDR2 SQIVND (reference sequence). Written as DNA, the CDR3 is TGTGCCAGTAGTCCACAGGGGGCGCGGGGGATGAACACTGAAGCTTTCTTT. Protein product: CASSPQGARGMNTEAFF.

This clonotype was observed a few times. The rearrangement joins TRBV28 to TRBJ1-5, with 7 bases matching TRBD1. The V segment lost 7 bases and the J segment 6 bases; nucleotides outside the gene matches: 6. Germline V gene sequence: CDR1 MDHEN, CDR2 SYDVKM. This CDR3 contains 13 residues. The CDR3 sequence is CASTTGVLQPQHF. CDR3 DNA: TGTGCCAGCACCACAGGGGTTCTTCAGCCCCAGCATTTT.